This TCR beta chain originates from a study of beta chain features in type 1 diabetes. Study-wide points: The study found moderately but significantly shorter TCRB CDR3s in all four CD4+ subsets of Type 1 diabetes patients.

Expressed TCRB transcripts got sequenced, as all isolated RNA was reverse transcribed. The data were produced by immunoSEQ multiplex PCR, yet TCRdb's version contains in-frame clones alone and is incomplete. The table has roughly 260,000 clones, about a tenth seen once. V lost 0 bases and J lost 3, with 9 bases in between. From germline, CDR1 is SGHRS and CDR2 YFSETQ. The CDR3 runs 14 residues. This clone was seen a few times. Its matching antigen is unknown. The J gene is TRBJ1-2, the V gene TRBV5-1; D is perhaps TRBD1 (6 bases). The receptor was derived from a man aged 30-40 years with type 1 diabetes. Sequences were obtained from naive CD4+ T cells from blood. The CDR3 is CASSLGTAYYGYTF. In nucleotides, the CDR3 is TGCGCCAGCAGCTTGGGGACAGCCTACTATGGCTACACCTTC.